This T cell receptor beta chain was found in a study of radiotherapy plus CTLA-4 blockade in lung cancer. TCRdb keeps only in-frame clones here, not all; method: immunoSEQ multiplex PCR. The sample includes over 70,000 clones, approximately 84% of them seen just once. Study-wide points: TCR clones originating in tumors grew in number in blood after radiotherapy plus ipilimumab. The best predictor of response was reported to be early blood T cell clone dynamics, with interferon-beta.

Concerning this clone: Its antigen remains unidentified.

Participants had chemo-refractory metastatic non-small-cell lung cancer and were treated with focal radiation plus ipilimumab CTLA-4 blockade. Germline V gene data show CDR1 as MNHNY and CDR2 as SVGAGI (reference sequence). The J segment lost 8 bases and the V segment lost 4 bases, leaving 4 bases of the junction unmatched. The CDR3 is 12 residues long. The source was peripheral blood, collected from a patient treated with radiotherapy plus ipilimumab. The receptor's source is a human donor with non-small cell lung cancer who had a partial response to radiotherapy plus ipilimumab. V and J are TRBV6-6 and TRBJ1-1, with TRBD1 matching over 7 bases. The CDR3 region has the DNA TGTGCCAGCAGTTCCACAGGGGAGGAAGCTTTCTTT. Its translation: CASSSTGEEAFF.